Sequencing of this T cell receptor (beta chain) was carried out in a study of OX40 agonist ivuxolimab in advanced cancers. On the study more broadly: Dose-escalation patients' cancers were hepatocellular carcinoma, melanoma, renal cell or head and neck cancer. Findings of the study overall: Researchers report that CD8+ T cells had, on average, more expanded clones than CD4+. At doses 0.1 to 3.0 mg/kg, CD4+ and CD8+ clones expanded.

V lost 4 bases, J lost 4 bases, and 5 bases stayed unmatched. The CDR3 contains 14 residues. Germline assignment: CDR1 LNHNV and CDR2 YYDKDF (reference sequence). Produced via immunoSEQ multiplex PCR; TCRdb's table is partial and in-frame only. Of approximately 120,000 clones in the sample, roughly 92% are singletons; the top ten hold more than 0.7%. Notes on this clone: As yet, its antigen is unknown.

Samples of blood were obtained at baseline, on cycle 4 day 1, and on cycle 7 day 1. The chain carries TRBV15 and TRBJ1-2; 8 nucleotides match TRBD1. Material: CD4+ or CD8+ T cells sorted from blood, obtained in a trial of the OX40 agonist ivuxolimab. This TCR came from an adult with an advanced solid tumor such as melanoma, head and neck, liver or kidney cancer. The CDR3 loop is CATSKQGEFYGYTF. The CDR3 nucleotides read TGTGCCACCAGCAAACAGGGGGAATTCTATGGCTACACCTTC. Together with reference TRBV15 and TRBJ1-2, the CDR3 gives the full variable domain: DAMVIQNPRYQVTQFGKPVTLSCSQTLNHNVMYWYQQKSSQAPKLLFHYYDKDFNNEADTPDNFQSRRPNTSFCFLDIRSPGLGDTAMYLCATSKQGEFYGYTFGSGTRLTVV.